The sequence of this T cell receptor (beta chain) was determined in a study of radiation and T cells in renal cell carcinoma. Findings and limits, study-wide: Top tumor clonotypes rose in blood 2 weeks post-radiation, then contracted.

Time point indicated: baseline pretreatment blood. Treatment specified: 15 Gy SBRT to primary tumor, nephrectomy 4 weeks later. The tumor was a clear cell renal cell carcinoma. V lost 7 bases and J 6 bases, leaving 11 bases between the germline ends. CDR3 length equals 11 residues. Germline V lookup: CDR1 SQVTM, CDR2 ANQGSEA. The repertoire was sequenced with immunoSEQ multiplex PCR; TCRdb's copy has only in-frame clones and lacks some. Among 87,000 or so clones listed, roughly 90% were seen once. Details on this clone: Its antigen is not known.

This chain connects TRBV29-1 to TRBJ2-3; weak D call: TRBD2 (5 bases). This specimen consisted of blood, obtained from a patient whose treatment included radiotherapy and nephrectomy. The origin of this receptor is a man aged 45 to 65 with renal cell carcinoma. The CDR3 loop is CSAGWEDTQYF. The CDR3 DNA reads as TGCAGCGCGGGGTGGGAGGATACGCAGTATTTT.